This T cell receptor beta chain derives from a study of shared clonotypes between healthy human individuals. Study-level results: The expectation was that sequencing depth would affect clonotype sharing among donors.

Only in-frame clones appear in the TCRdb table, and some are missing; sequencing was by immunoSEQ multiplex PCR. The data show about 2.4 million clones, approximately 94% seen once. The V gene's germline CDR1 is MDHEN and CDR2 SYDVKM. V was clipped by 6 bases and J by 4 bases, with 18 bases between them. CDR3 size: 15 residues. Turning to this clone: The target antigen is unknown.

The J gene is TRBJ1-2, the V gene TRBV28, with D uncertain. Sequencing input: naive CD4+ T cells from PBMCs. The subset here: CD45RA+ positively selected. The sequence was collected from a young man in good health. Some clones in this sample may be carry-over from other donors' samples. The CDR3 loop reads CASRVGRETLYGYTF. The CDR3, as DNA: TGTGCCAGCAGAGTAGGACGGGAAACCCTCTATGGCTACACCTTC.